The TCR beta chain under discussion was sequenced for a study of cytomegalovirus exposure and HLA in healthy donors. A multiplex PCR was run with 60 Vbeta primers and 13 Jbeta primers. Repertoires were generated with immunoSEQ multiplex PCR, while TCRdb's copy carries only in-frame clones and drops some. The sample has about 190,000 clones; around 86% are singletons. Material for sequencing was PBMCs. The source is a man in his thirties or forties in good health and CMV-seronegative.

The CDR3 region is CATSRDRGGTGELFF. Written as DNA, the CDR3 is TGTGCCACCAGCAGAGATCGTGGCGGGACCGGGGAGCTGTTTTTT. The chain couples TRBV15 to TRBJ2-2, with TRBD2 as a possible D gene (5 bases). Germline CDR1 reads LNHNV; CDR2 reads YYDKDF (reference sequence). The CDR3 length is 15 residues. The V end was cut by 0 bases, the J end by 5 bases, with 10 bases between.